The 13 T cell receptor beta chains presented below share a single source sample, sequenced in a study of OX40 agonist ivuxolimab in advanced cancers. The data were produced by immunoSEQ multiplex PCR, yet TCRdb's version contains in-frame clones alone and is incomplete. The profile shows 65,000 to 80,000 clones, 85% to 90% of them singletons. Sequenced here: CD4+ or CD8+ T cells sorted from blood, sampled in a trial of the OX40 agonist ivuxolimab. The receptors stem from an adult with an advanced solid tumor such as melanoma, head and neck, liver or kidney cancer.

The chain is built from TRBV6-5 and TRBJ2-7; D gene unclear. The CDR3 length is 13 residues. The V end lost 6 bases, the J end lost 2 bases, and 11 bases lay between the germline ends. Germline V gene sequence: CDR1 MNHEY, CDR2 SVGAGI. CDR3 residues: CASSPRQTYEQYF. The CDR3 DNA reads as TGTGCCAGCAGCCCCAGGCAAACCTACGAGCAGTACTTC.

The rearrangement joins TRBV6-6 to TRBJ2-1; possible D gene TRBD2, 6 bases. Per the germline V gene, CDR1 is MNHNY and CDR2 is SVGAGI (reference sequence). With 2 bases removed from V and 4 bases from J, the gap between germline ends came to 12 bases. The CDR3 length is 15 residues. The DNA for the CDR3 is TGTGCCAGCAGTTACCTCCAGGAGGGTTACAATGAGCAGTTCTTC. Its protein product is CASSYLQEGYNEQFF.

CDR3 nucleotide sequence: TGCGCCAGCAGCTTGGAAGGGGTTAGGAGGGACATTCAGTACTTC. This codes for CASSLEGVRRDIQYF. The chain is built from TRBV5-1 and TRBJ2-4, with D perhaps matching TRBD2 (6 bases). Germline V gene sequence: CDR1 SGHRS, CDR2 YFSETQ. The V and J ends lost 0 bases and 8 bases respectively, with 15 bases between them. The CDR3 has 15 amino acids.

V usage is TRBV19 and J usage is TRBJ2-7; D call uncertain. V was shortened by 1 base and J by 1 base, with 8 bases between the two germline ends. Germline CDR1 LNHDA, CDR2 SQIVND (reference sequence). The CDR3 totals 14 residues. The CDR3 here is CASSIATQSYEQYF. CDR3 coding DNA: TGTGCCAGTAGTATAGCCACCCAATCCTACGAGCAGTACTTC.

This chain uses TRBV2 with TRBJ1-5, with TRBD1 matching over 9 bases. Per the germline V gene, CDR1 is SNHLY and CDR2 is FYNNEI. Trimming took 6 bases from V and 7 from J; bases not matched to a gene: 7. The CDR3 spans 14 residues. In nucleotides, the CDR3 is TGTGCCAGCAGGGGGGGACAGGGAGGGCAGCCCCAGCATTTT. Its translation: CASRGGQGGQPQHF.

The chain has TRBV15 and TRBJ2-5; 9 positions agree with TRBD2. V was clipped by 5 bases and J by 1 base; unmatched bases: 8. Germline lookup yields CDR1 LNHNV and CDR2 YYDKDF (reference sequence). The CDR3 consists of 16 residues. In DNA, the CDR3 is TGTGCCACCAGCGTCGGGACTAGCCGGGGCCAAGAGACCCAGTACTTC. This gives the protein CATSVGTSRGQETQYF.

The V gene is TRBV5-1, the J gene TRBJ1-1, with D tentatively TRBD1 (6 bases). Trimming pared 4 bases from V and 5 bases from J, leaving 12 bases between. This CDR3 is 13 amino acids long. CDR1 is SGHRS and CDR2 is YFSETQ in the germline V gene. This CDR3 is CASSPFQGTEAFF. The CDR3 bases are TGCGCCAGCAGCCCCTTCCAGGGGACTGAAGCTTTCTTT.

This chain connects TRBV11-3 to TRBJ2-1, with 10 nucleotides matching TRBD2. Germline CDR1 is SGHNT and CDR2 is YENEEA. This CDR3 comprises 15 residues. The junction had 5 bases not matched to a gene; V was cut back by 0 bases and J by 9 bases. CDR3 residues: CASSLDLAGEPEQFF. CDR3 DNA: TGTGCCAGCAGCTTAGATCTAGCGGGAGAACCTGAGCAGTTCTTC.

The V call is TRBV5-1, the J call TRBJ1-1; D is undetermined. The CDR3 consists of 16 residues. The germline CDR1 and CDR2 sequences are SGHRS and YFSETQ. V was trimmed by 1 base and J by 0 bases, leaving 13 bases between them. CDR3 nucleotide sequence: TGCGCCAGCAGCTTGAGGCAGGACTCAATGAACACTGAAGCTTTCTTT. Amino acids: CASSLRQDSMNTEAFF.

This chain joins TRBV30 and TRBJ1-1, with 8 bases aligning to TRBD1. Losses at the gene ends were 5 bases for V and 0 bases for J; bases not matched to a gene: 2. Per germline, CDR1 GTSNPN and CDR2 SVGIG (reference sequence). The CDR3 runs to 13 residues. CDR3 residues: CAWGTGLNTEAFF. In DNA form, the CDR3 reads TGTGCCTGGGGGACAGGCCTGAACACTGAAGCTTTCTTT. The full variable domain, in which reference TRBV30 and TRBJ1-1 provide the parts outside the CDR3, is SQTIHQWPATLVQPVGSPLSLECTVEGTSNPNLYWYRQAAGRGLQLLFYSVGIGQISSEVPQNLSASRPQDRQFILSSKKLLLSDSGFYLCAWGTGLNTEAFFGQGTRLTVV.

The chain uses TRBV18 and TRBJ2-5, with TRBD2 matching over 12 bases. Germline lookup yields CDR1 KGHSH and CDR2 LQKENI. The CDR3 has 19 amino acids. V was pared by 3 bases and J by 5 bases, with 16 bases of the junction left unmatched. CDR3 DNA sequence: TGTGCCAGCTCACCGCCTAACAGCAGACTAGCGGGAGCGGGTGAGACCCAGTACTTC. Residues: CASSPPNSRLAGAGETQYF.

V gene TRBV4-1 combines with J gene TRBJ2-7; TRBD1 matches 7 bases. With V trimmed by 3 bases and J by 1 base, 6 bases remained unmatched. The CDR3 has 15 residues. The V gene's germline CDR1 is MGHRA and CDR2 YSYEKL. DNA for the CDR3: TGCGCCAGCAGCCAGACAACAGGGGCGTCCTACGAGCAGTACTTC. It codes for CASSQTTGASYEQYF.

V usage is TRBV29-1 and J usage is TRBJ1-1, with 9 nucleotides matching TRBD1. The CDR3 covers 14 residues. The ends lost 3 bases at V and 5 bases at J; junction bases unmatched: 7. Per germline, CDR1 SQVTM and CDR2 ANQGSEA. The CDR3 region is CSVELTGGLTEAFF. The DNA of the CDR3 is TGCAGCGTTGAGCTTACAGGGGGCTTAACTGAAGCTTTCTTT.